These 20 T cell receptor beta chains share one sample of origin, sequenced in a study of OX40 agonist ivuxolimab in advanced cancers. Using immunoSEQ multiplex PCR, the repertoire was profiled, and TCRdb retains in-frame clones only, with some absent. The profile covers 90,000 to 100,000 clones, with roughly 89% appearing a single time and just over 0.15% taken by the ten largest. The sample here was CD4+ or CD8+ T cells sorted from blood, taken in a trial of the OX40 agonist ivuxolimab. Source of these receptors: an adult with an advanced solid tumor such as melanoma, head and neck, liver or kidney cancer.

This sequence joins TRBV5-1 and TRBJ2-1; 7 nucleotides match TRBD1. Germline CDR1 reads SGHRS; CDR2 reads YFSETQ. J lost 7 bases, V lost 0 bases, and 10 bases had no gene match. This CDR3 comprises 16 residues. CDR3 protein: CASSLDGQGVGNEQFF. The CDR3 DNA reads as TGCGCCAGCAGCTTGGATGGGCAGGGGGTAGGGAATGAGCAGTTCTTC.

This rearrangement joins TRBV6-5 to TRBJ1-4, with 8 bases that match TRBD1. CDR1 and CDR2 (germline): MNHEY, SVGAGI. Trimming cost V 5 bases and J 11 bases; bases outside gene matches: 13. This CDR3 is 15 amino acids long. CDR3 residues: CASSARGRGREKLFF. The CDR3 DNA follows: TGTGCCAGCAGTGCCAGGGGGCGCGGGAGGGAGAAACTGTTTTTT.

V gene TRBV30 combines with J gene TRBJ1-1, with 7 bases that match TRBD1. The CDR3 loop spans 13 amino acids. V gave up 8 bases and J gave up 1 base; unmatched junction bases: 7. CDR1 and CDR2 (germline): GTSNPN, SVGIG (reference sequence). CDR3 nucleotides: TGTGCCGCCGCGGGACAGTGGAACACTGAAGCTTTCTTT. Its protein is CAAAGQWNTEAFF.

The V call is TRBV30, the J call TRBJ1-6; possibly TRBD1 for D (5 bases). The germline gives CDR1 GTSNPN, CDR2 SVGIG (reference sequence). The V end was cut by 3 bases, the J end by 5 bases, with 8 bases between. This CDR3 is 13 amino acids long. Written as DNA, the CDR3 is TGTGCCTGGAGAGGGGTGAATAATTCACCCCTCCACTTT. This encodes CAWRGVNNSPLHF.

The genes are TRBV6-1 and TRBJ1-4, with TRBD1 matching 9 bases. Germline CDR1 reads MNHNS; CDR2 reads SASEGT. With 6 bases clipped from V and 5 bases from J, the junction kept 4 bases outside the gene matches. This CDR3 has 14 amino acids. CDR3 sequence (DNA): TGTGCCAGCAGGAGGACAGGGGAAAATGAAAAACTGTTTTTT. Translation gives CASRRTGENEKLFF.

The rearrangement links TRBV5-4 to TRBJ1-1; 9 bases agree with TRBD1. Germline CDR1 and CDR2: SGHNT and YYREEE (reference sequence). This CDR3 contains 13 residues. J gave up 5 bases and V 4 bases, and 3 bases lay outside the gene matches. CDR3 in DNA: TGTGCCAGCAGCCGGGACAGGGTGACTGAAGCTTTCTTT. It is translated as CASSRDRVTEAFF.

This chain uses TRBV10-3 with TRBJ2-7; 9 nucleotides line up with TRBD1. The junction had 3 bases not matched to a gene; V was cut back by 9 bases and J by 3 bases. The CDR3 is 12 residues long. Per the germline V gene, CDR1 is ENHRY and CDR2 is SYGVKD. The CDR3 DNA sequence: TGTGCCATAGGACAGGGGATCTACGAGCAGTACTTC. This codes for CAIGQGIYEQYF.

Only one count was recorded for this clone. The chain is built from TRBV6-1 and TRBJ1-5; no clear D. The CDR3 spans 14 residues. V was shortened by 6 bases and J by 6 bases, with 15 bases between the two germline ends. Germline CDR1 is MNHNS and CDR2 is SASEGT. CDR3 in DNA: TGTGCCAGCAGCCTTAGCAGGTTCCGTCAGCCCCAGCATTTT. This codes for CASSLSRFRQPQHF.

V gene TRBV5-8 combines with J gene TRBJ1-2, with 8 nucleotides matching TRBD1. CDR1 SGHTS and CDR2 YDEGEE come from the germline V gene. With 0 bases clipped from V and 2 bases from J, the junction kept 3 bases outside the gene matches. This CDR3 spans 15 amino acids. CDR3 nucleotides: TGTGCCAGCAGCTTGGCAGGGGGCCCGAACTATGGCTACACCTTC. This gives the protein CASSLAGGPNYGYTF.

This clone was seen only a few times. The rearrangement links TRBV28 to TRBJ2-4; D unclear. The CDR3 runs to 16 residues. V gave up 5 bases and J gave up 0 bases, with 14 bases separating them. The germline V gene has CDR1 MDHEN and CDR2 SYDVKM. CDR3 DNA: TGTGCCAGCAGTATTCGGGTCCGGATAGCCAAAAACATTCAGTACTTC. Translating gives CASSIRVRIAKNIQYF.

This rearrangement joins TRBV21-1 to TRBJ2-2; TRBD2 was called by the table and not checked on the DNA. TRBV21-1 is noted as a pseudogene. This CDR3 has 17 amino acids. CDR3 nucleotides: TGTGCCAGCATCCGGGGAATTAGCGGGTGTCCCACCGGGGAGCTGTTTTTT. Translating it yields CASIRGISGCPTGELFF.

V and J are TRBV27 and TRBJ1-5, with 9 bases identical to TRBD1. V was pared by 6 bases and J by 6 bases, with 9 bases of the junction left unmatched. The CDR3 is 15 residues long. From germline, CDR1 is MNHEY and CDR2 SMNVEV (reference sequence). The CDR3 DNA is TGTGCCAGCAGCATCGGGACAGGGATCGGTCAGCCCCAGCATTTT. Translation: CASSIGTGIGQPQHF.

The chain carries TRBV9 and TRBJ2-5; 13 bases fit TRBD2. J was trimmed by 3 bases and V by 3 bases; bases with no gene match: 5. The CDR3 totals 16 residues. Looked up from germline, CDR1 is SGDLS and CDR2 is YYNGEE. This chain's CDR3 is CASSAGLAGVEETQYF. CDR3 in DNA: TGTGCCAGCAGCGCAGGACTAGCGGGAGTGGAAGAGACCCAGTACTTC.

The V call is TRBV5-1, the J call TRBJ1-5; weak D call: TRBD1 (5 bases). V was trimmed by 1 base and J by 11 bases, leaving 13 bases between them. CDR1 and CDR2 (germline): SGHRS, YFSETQ. This CDR3 region has 13 residues. CDR3 sequence (DNA): TGCGCCAGCAGCTTGTCACCTGGGGGGTCCCAGCATTTT. Translating gives CASSLSPGGSQHF.

The chain employs TRBV7-9 and TRBJ1-1, with a possible D match to TRBD1 (5 bases). The CDR3 consists of 15 residues. Germline V lookup: CDR1 SEHNR, CDR2 FQNEAQ (reference sequence). V was trimmed by 1 base and J by 0 bases, leaving 9 bases between them. CDR3 bases: TGTGCCAGCAGCTTAGGGGGCAGGATGAACACTGAAGCTTTCTTT. This codes for CASSLGGRMNTEAFF. Looking up the rest from reference TRBV7-9 and TRBJ1-1 gives the full variable domain: DTGVSQNPRHKITKRGQNVTFRCDPISEHNRLYWYRQTLGQGPEFLTYFQNEAQLEKSRLLSDRFSAERPKGSFSTLEIQRTEQGDSAMYLCASSLGGRMNTEAFFGQGTRLTVV.

The chain employs TRBV7-9 and TRBJ1-5; D possibly corresponds to TRBD1 (6 bases). The CDR3 has 15 amino acids. V was trimmed by 4 bases and J by 0 bases, leaving 10 bases between them. Germline assignment: CDR1 SEHNR and CDR2 FQNEAQ (reference sequence). The CDR3 spells CASSSDSHSNQPQHF. The CDR3 region has the DNA TGTGCCAGCAGCTCGGACAGTCATAGCAATCAGCCCCAGCATTTT. Variable domain in full (rest from reference TRBV7-9 and TRBJ1-5): DTGVSQNPRHKITKRGQNVTFRCDPISEHNRLYWYRQTLGQGPEFLTYFQNEAQLEKSRLLSDRFSAERPKGSFSTLEIQRTEQGDSAMYLCASSSDSHSNQPQHFGDGTRLSIL.

V gene TRBV5-6 combines with J gene TRBJ2-5; 8 nucleotides line up with TRBD1. CDR1 is SGHDT, CDR2 YYEEEE, per germline. After removal of 4 bases from V and 4 bases from J, the junction contained 3 bases not matched to a gene. This CDR3 has 13 residues. DNA of the CDR3: TGTGCCAGCAGCAGAGACAGGGGAGAGACCCAGTACTTC. It specifies CASSRDRGETQYF.

The gene calls are TRBV11-2 and TRBJ2-3, with TRBD2 matching 11 bases. Germline lookup yields CDR1 SGHAT and CDR2 FQNNGV. This CDR3 region has 15 residues. The V and J ends lost 7 bases and 2 bases, in that order; junction bases with no gene match: 5. CDR3 sequence (DNA): TGTGCCAGCAACATAGCGGGGGGGTACACAGATACGCAGTATTTT. Its protein product is CASNIAGGYTDTQYF.

The chain recombines TRBV7-6 with TRBJ2-7; maybe TRBD1 (6 bases). V dropped 6 bases and J dropped 9 bases, with 24 bases sitting between them. Germline CDR1 reads SGHVS; CDR2 reads FNYEAQ. The CDR3 is 15 amino acids. The CDR3 is CASRSRTVAFDGQYF. In nucleotides, the CDR3 is TGTGCCAGCAGATCCAGGACAGTCGCGTTTGATGGGCAGTACTTC.

The rearrangement joins TRBV20-1 to TRBJ2-1; 7 nucleotides align to TRBD2. The CDR3 is 9 residues long. J was trimmed by 14 bases and V by 7 bases; bases with no gene match: 5. Per the germline V gene, CDR1 is DFQATT and CDR2 is SNEGSKA (reference sequence). In nucleotides, the CDR3 is TGCAGTGGGGAGGGATTGGAGTTCTTC. This gives the protein CSGEGLEFF.